The next 15 T cell receptor beta chains were all read from a single sample in a study of shared clonotypes between healthy human individuals. Some clones are missing from TCRdb's copy, which holds only in-frame ones; the method was immunoSEQ multiplex PCR. The profile covers around 750,000 clones, with approximately 74% appearing a single time and approximately 1.6% taken by the ten largest. Material: memory CD4+ T cells sorted from blood. Documented subset: CD45RA-negative fraction. These receptors were taken from a woman aged 25-40 years in good health.

This clone was observed a handful of times. This rearrangement joins TRBV5-1 to TRBJ2-5; TRBD1 matches 7 bases. J was trimmed by 1 base and V by 4 bases; bases with no gene match: 7. Germline V gives CDR1 SGHRS, CDR2 YFSETQ. The CDR3 is 15 residues long. CDR3 in DNA: TGCGCCAGCAGCCCGCAAGGGACAGCCCAAGAGACCCAGTACTTC. This codes for CASSPQGTAQETQYF.

A few counts support this clone. The CDR3 spells CASTGGARNIQYF. The CDR3 nucleotides read TGTGCCAGCACTGGGGGCGCTCGGAACATTCAGTACTTC. The V call is TRBV6-1, the J call TRBJ2-4; weak D call: TRBD1 (6 bases). V gave up 7 bases and J gave up 7 bases, with 14 bases separating them. Germline V gene sequence: CDR1 MNHNS, CDR2 SASEGT. The CDR3 is 13 residues long.

The chain employs TRBV2 and TRBJ2-7; a possible D gene is TRBD2 (6 bases). CDR1 and CDR2 from the germline V gene are SNHLY and FYNNEI. The CDR3 totals 15 residues. V shed 7 bases and J shed 3 bases, with 19 bases lying between them. CDR3 sequence reads: CASKLERRGIYEQYF. CDR3 bases: TGTGCCAGCAAACTGGAGAGGCGGGGTATCTACGAGCAGTACTTC.

This clone was detected once. The J gene is TRBJ1-2, the V gene TRBV2; no clear D gene. This CDR3 contains 14 residues. Looked up from germline, CDR1 is SNHLY and CDR2 is FYNNEI. V dropped 8 bases and J dropped 3 bases, with 16 bases sitting between them. The CDR3 loop is CASLRPGMDYGYTF. As DNA, the CDR3 is TGTGCCAGCCTCAGGCCGGGGATGGACTATGGCTACACCTTC.

The V gene is TRBV7-2, the J gene TRBJ1-1; D is possibly TRBD1 (6 bases). V was cut by 5 bases and J by 1 base, with 11 bases left in between. Germline V gene sequence: CDR1 SGHTA, CDR2 FQGNSA. This CDR3 is built from 14 residues. The CDR3 spells CASSPGAQNTEAFF. The DNA of the CDR3 is TGTGCCAGCAGCCCGGGGGCTCAGAACACTGAAGCTTTCTTT.

The chain links TRBV19 to TRBJ1-3, with 8 bases that match TRBD1. CDR3 size: 15 residues. V lost 7 bases, J lost 4 bases, and 9 bases stayed unmatched. The germline CDR1 and CDR2 sequences are LNHDA and SQIVND (reference sequence). CDR3 amino acids: CASTPDRAGGNTIYF. The DNA for the CDR3 is TGTGCCAGTACCCCGGACAGGGCGGGCGGAAACACCATATATTTT.

The gene calls are TRBV5-6 and TRBJ2-2; D possibly uses TRBD1 or TRBD2 (6 bases each). This CDR3 is built from 15 residues. Germline CDR1 and CDR2: SGHDT and YYEEEE. Trimming removed 1 base from V and 7 bases from J, with 14 bases in between. The CDR3 sequence: CASSLMYREDGELFF. The CDR3, as DNA: TGTGCCAGCAGCTTGATGTACAGGGAGGACGGGGAGCTGTTTTTT.

The gene calls are TRBV21-1 and TRBJ2-3; the table names TRBD2, a call not compared with the DNA. TRBV21-1 is an annotated pseudogene. The CDR3 consists of 14 residues. The CDR3 region has the DNA TGTGCCAGCAGTAAGCGGGAGGGCACAGATACGCAGTATTTT. It yields the protein CASSKREGTDTQYF.

The chain carries TRBV18 and TRBJ2-7, with 9 bases identical to TRBD1. Trimming at V came to 5 bases and at J to 6 bases, leaving 5 bases not matched to a gene. CDR1 KGHSH and CDR2 LQKENI come from the germline V gene. The CDR3 runs 13 residues. The CDR3 DNA sequence: TGTGCCAGCTCATCCGGACAGGGGATCGAGCAGTACTTC. Translating it yields CASSSGQGIEQYF.

The chain uses TRBV6-1 and TRBJ1-2; D possibly corresponds to TRBD1 (6 bases). V was trimmed by 6 bases and J by 2 bases, leaving 10 bases between them. CDR3 length: 13 amino acids. The germline V gene encodes CDR1 MNHNS and CDR2 SASEGT. CDR3: CASRPTGNYGYTF. The CDR3 bases are TGTGCCAGCAGACCGACAGGCAACTATGGCTACACCTTC.

This chain connects TRBV6-1 to TRBJ2-5; 8 bases are shared with TRBD1. CDR3 length equals 13 residues. Germline V CDR1 and CDR2: MNHNS, SASEGT. V dropped 8 bases and J dropped 4; count of bases not matched to a gene: 6. The CDR3 here is CASEAGGAETQYF. The CDR3 DNA reads TGTGCCAGCGAGGCAGGGGGCGCAGAGACCCAGTACTTC.

The chain combines TRBV6-5 with TRBJ2-3, with D perhaps given as TRBD1 or TRBD2 (5 bases each). CDR1 and CDR2 (germline): MNHEY, SVGAGI. This CDR3 is 15 amino acids long. Trimming left V 0 bases short and J 0 bases short, with 7 bases between. Here the CDR3 DNA reads TGTGCCAGCAGTTACTCGGGGACCAGCACAGATACGCAGTATTTT. It encodes CASSYSGTSTDTQYF.

With respect to this clone: A far larger clone is one nucleotide away, so this likely arose from a read error. The V call is TRBV6-1, the J call TRBJ1-2; possible D gene TRBD1, 6 bases. CDR1 and CDR2 from the germline V gene are MNHNS and SASEGT. Trimming took 4 bases from V and 3 from J, leaving 6 bases between them. The CDR3 sequence is 12 residues long. This chain's CDR3 is CASSAGDYGYTF. CDR3 sequence (DNA): TGTGCCAGCAGTGCAGGGGACTATGGCTACACCTTC.

The V gene is TRBV7-2, the J gene TRBJ2-3; tentatively, D is TRBD1 (5 bases). The V gene lost 0 bases and the J gene lost 0 bases, with 16 bases spanning the gap. The CDR3 sequence is 18 residues long. Germline CDR1 and CDR2: SGHTA and FQGNSA. The CDR3 sequence is CASSLAQDRLLSTDTQYF. The CDR3 DNA reads as TGTGCCAGCAGCTTAGCACAAGACAGACTCCTTAGCACAGATACGCAGTATTTT.

This clone was detected ten times or more. The same CDR3 can be traced to other DNA sequences in this sample. The rearrangement joins TRBV18 to TRBJ1-4; weak D call: TRBD1 (6 bases). Germline values: CDR1 KGHSH, CDR2 LQKENI. The CDR3 has 12 residues. V shed 4 bases and J shed 8 bases, with 8 bases lying between them. CDR3 bases: TGTGCCAGCTCACGGGACACAGAAAAACTGTTTTTT. Translating gives CASSRDTEKLFF.